The source of this TCR beta chain is a study of OX40 agonist ivuxolimab in advanced cancers. A note on the overall study: Ivuxolimab, which targeted the costimulatory receptor OX40 (CD134), was an agonistic, fully human IgG2 monoclonal antibody. The purpose of peripheral TCRbeta sequencing was to test whether ivuxolimab changed TCR sequence diversity and led to clonal T-cell expansion. The monotherapy dose-escalation portion (N ≈ 55 patients) of the phase I ivuxolimab trial is reported in the paper. Of the approximately 53 patients in dose escalation, about 20 had hepatocellular carcinoma, some 15 had melanoma, 9 had renal cell carcinoma and 9 had head and neck cancer. Patients were allowed to have had prior anti-PD-1, anti-PD-L1 or anti-CTLA-4 therapy, and about 40% of the dose-escalation patients had been treated with checkpoint inhibitors. Intravenous ivuxolimab was administered to patients every 2 weeks at six dose levels: 0.01, 0.1, 0.3, 1.5, 3 and 10 mg/kg. A male proportion of around 83% and a mean age of 60 years, ranging from about 23 to 90, were recorded for the dose-escalation cohort. Partial responses occurred in three dose-escalation patients, of whom one had hepatocellular carcinoma and two had cutaneous melanoma. Points the paper makes about the study in general: After ivuxolimab, expanded clones were on average more numerous among CD8+ T cells than among CD4+ T cells. In the 0.1-3.0 mg/kg groups, partial responders had among the lowest normalized peripheral clonal expansion, particularly in CD8+ T cells. Low levels of normalized T-cell clonal expansion were also seen in some nonresponding patients. Clonal expansion of both CD4+ and CD8+ blood T cells was observed from baseline to week 6 at doses 0.1 to 3.0 mg/kg. The antigen specificity of the peripheral T cells that underwent clonal expansion was not determined.

This clone was seen once. Its antigen is currently not known. Within one base of it there is no much larger clone, and no base qualities were kept. Patients with autoimmune disease history or receiving systemic immunosuppression were excluded from the trial. In every dose cohort, peripheral blood was drawn for TCR sequencing at baseline, cycle 4 day 1, and cycle 7 day 1. The samples were drawn from a first-in-human, open-label, multicenter phase I dose-escalation trial of ivuxolimab. Adults with locally advanced or metastatic melanoma, renal cell carcinoma, hepatocellular carcinoma or head and neck squamous cell carcinoma were enrolled in the trial. Before TCR sequencing, CD4+ T cells and CD8+ T cells were sorted from peripheral blood as separate populations. Deletion took 3 bases off V and 7 bases off J, with a span of 18 bases between the germline ends. The germline V gene encodes CDR1 SQVTM and CDR2 ANQGSEA. Counted from cysteine to phenylalanine, this CDR3 has 14 amino acids. Left in the record is the CDR3 DNA by itself, 42 bases read in frame from the first base.

Genomic DNA was extracted from sorted cells for sequencing of the TCRbeta CDR3 region. The immunoSEQ Assay was used to sequence the TCRbeta CDR3 regions. TCRdb retrieved this table from immuneACCESS and kept in-frame rearrangements only. Not all clones are present; in checked studies, unresolved V genes account for under half, and no reason is known for the remainder. This sample is represented by 45,000 to 65,000 clones; roughly 80% of them were singletons. The top ten constitute roughly 3.7% of the sample. This sequence uses TRBV29-1 and TRBJ1-1, and the D gene may be TRBD1, 6 bases matching. Specimen: CD4+ or CD8+ T cells sorted from blood, collected in a trial of the OX40 agonist ivuxolimab. The sequence came from an adult with an advanced solid tumor such as melanoma, head and neck, liver or kidney cancer. The CDR3 protein is CSVDLQGGSVEAFF. The sequence in DNA is TGCAGCGTTGATTTACAGGGAGGTTCCGTTGAAGCTTTCTTT.